This T cell receptor beta chain appears in the sequencing data of a study of blood T cells in healthy people across ages. Whole-study context: About one barcoded beta molecule per two T cells was captured by template switching.

Ranging in age from about 6 to 100, the donors were healthy Caucasian individuals from Russia. About 10 milliliters of peripheral blood were drawn from each donor into EDTA-treated tubes. CDR1 is MNHEY and CDR2 is SVGAGI in the germline V gene. This CDR3 contains 13 residues. Of note for this clonotype: Its antigen is not known.

The second PCR ran roughly 6 to 11 cycles with a sample-barcoded 5' primer and J-beta primers. Using its own MiXCR run on the 5' RACE reads, TCRdb lists one record per CDR3 protein. The sample has around 1,800,000 distinct CDR3 sequences; roughly two fifths are singletons. Study-wide results and limits: With donor CMV status unknown, expanded clonotype changes were possibly confounded.

This receptor was identified in a human donor in good health. The sequencing input was blood. This chain joins TRBV6-5 and TRBJ2-4; TRBD2 matches 7 bases. The J call is uncertain, as TRBJ2-7 better fits the DNA end. The CDR3 here is CASSYLREGEQYF. The DNA of the CDR3 is TGTGCCAGCAGTTACCTCAGGGAGGGCGAGCAGTACTTC.